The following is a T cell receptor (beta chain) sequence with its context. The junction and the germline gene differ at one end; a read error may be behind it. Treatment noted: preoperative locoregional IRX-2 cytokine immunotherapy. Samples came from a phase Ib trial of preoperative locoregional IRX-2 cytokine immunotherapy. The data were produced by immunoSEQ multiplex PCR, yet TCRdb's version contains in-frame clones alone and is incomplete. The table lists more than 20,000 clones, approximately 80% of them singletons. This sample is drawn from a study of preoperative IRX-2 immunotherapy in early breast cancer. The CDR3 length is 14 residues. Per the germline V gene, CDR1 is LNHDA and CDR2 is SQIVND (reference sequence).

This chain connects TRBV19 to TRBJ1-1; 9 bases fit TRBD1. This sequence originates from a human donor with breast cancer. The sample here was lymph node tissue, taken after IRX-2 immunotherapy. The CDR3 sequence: CASRTGGTNIEAFF. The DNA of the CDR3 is TGTGCCAGTAGGACAGGGGGGACGAACATTGAAGCTTTCTTT.